Included here is one TCR beta chain sequence, with context. Its antigen remains unknown. Method: immunoSEQ multiplex PCR; TCRdb's copy keeps in-frame clones and lacks some. Among about 160,000 clones listed, roughly 90% were seen once. Germline V gene data show CDR1 as ENHRY and CDR2 as SYGVKD. V gave up 2 bases and J gave up 0 bases, with 7 bases separating them. The CDR3 has 14 residues. This sample stems from a study of T cell responses to AZD1222 COVID-19 vaccine. Second-dose intervals near 4 or 12 weeks were combined. Points from the study as a whole: Nearly half of unique spike-specific TCRs reportedly avoided B.1.351 and B.1.1.7 mutated regions.

The rearrangement uses TRBV10-3 and TRBJ1-1, with D uncertain. The source of this sequence is an adult who received the AZD1222 COVID-19 vaccine. The source material was peripheral blood, sampled 28 days after the second AZD1222 dose. CDR3 DNA: TGTGCCATCAGTGAGCCGGCCATGAACACTGAAGCTTTCTTT. It is translated as CAISEPAMNTEAFF.